Shown below are 7 T cell receptor beta chains from a single sample sequenced in a study of cytomegalovirus exposure and HLA in healthy donors. The PCR was carried out with 60 Vbeta primers and 13 Jbeta primers. TCRdb keeps only in-frame clones here, not all; method: immunoSEQ multiplex PCR. The sample has nearly 110,000 clones; roughly 82% are singletons. The sequenced sample consisted of PBMCs. The receptors were sampled from a man aged 45 to 65 in good health and CMV-seronegative.

The J gene is TRBJ2-6, the V gene TRBV5-1, with TRBD2 matching 12 bases. This CDR3 is built from 19 residues. Per germline, CDR1 SGHRS and CDR2 YFSETQ. The V gene end was trimmed by 5 bases and the J gene end by 3 bases; junction bases not matched to a gene: 12. The CDR3 loop reads CASRPSSGGAVGGANVLTF. The CDR3 nucleotides are TGCGCCAGCAGACCGTCTAGCGGGGGGGCTGTCGGTGGGGCCAACGTCCTGACTTTC.

The chain couples TRBV6-7 to TRBJ2-7, with 7 bases that match TRBD1. TRBV6-7 belongs to the ORF category, with a function that is uncertain. V was clipped by 2 bases and J by 4 bases; unmatched bases: 5. CDR3 length equals 14 residues. CDR3 bases: TGTGCCAGCAGTTACGGGTTACAGGGGTACGAGCAGTACTTC. Its protein is CASSYGLQGYEQYF.

V gene TRBV30 combines with J gene TRBJ2-5; D is possibly TRBD1 (6 bases). Matching the DNA end better, TRBJ2-7 makes the J call doubtful. CDR1 and CDR2 (germline): GTSNPN, SVGIG (reference sequence). There are 13 residues in the CDR3. CDR3 sequence (DNA): TGTGCCTGGAGTGTAGACAGGTCCTACGAGCAGTACTTC. Amino acids: CAWSVDRSYEQYF.

The genes are TRBV7-9 and TRBJ1-3, with unresolved D. The CDR3 is 12 amino acids. V lost 2 bases and J lost 7, with 6 bases in between. Germline CDR1 and CDR2: SEHNR and FQNEAQ (reference sequence). The CDR3 here is CASSLHGNTIYF. Here the CDR3 DNA reads TGTGCCAGCAGCTTACACGGGAACACCATATATTTT.

The genes are TRBV18 and TRBJ2-5; maybe TRBD1 (6 bases). The CDR3 is made up of 12 amino acids. Deletions cut 4 bases from V and 4 bases from J, with 7 bases between. Germline V gene data show CDR1 as KGHSH and CDR2 as LQKENI. Here the CDR3 reads CASSRDTETQYF. Written as DNA, the CDR3 is TGTGCCAGCTCACGGGACACAGAGACCCAGTACTTC. The variable domain in full, with the rest retrieved from reference TRBV18 and TRBJ2-5, is NAGVMQNPRHLVRRRGQEARLRCSPMKGHSHVYWYRQLPEEGLKFMVYLQKENIIDESGMPKERFSAEFPKEGPSILRIQQVVRGDSAAYFCASSRDTETQYFGPGTRLLVL.

This rearrangement joins TRBV7-3 to TRBJ2-7; 8 positions match TRBD2. Germline CDR1 reads SGHTA; CDR2 reads FQGTGA. Trimming removed 3 bases from V and 3 bases from J; junction bases left unmatched: 7. The CDR3 spans 15 residues. In nucleotides, the CDR3 is TGTGCCAGCAGCTTTGCGGGGGGCCCGTTCTACGAGCAGTACTTC. Translated, it gives CASSFAGGPFYEQYF. Full variable domain (outside the CDR3, taken from reference TRBV7-3 and TRBJ2-7): GAGVSQTPSNKVTEKGKYVELRCDPISGHTALYWYRQSLGQGPEFLIYFQGTGAADDSGLPNDRFFAVRPEGSVSTLKIQRTERGDSAVYLCASSFAGGPFYEQYFGPGTRLTVT.

This chain joins TRBV10-3 and TRBJ2-2; D remains ambiguous. Germline assignment: CDR1 ENHRY and CDR2 SYGVKD. This CDR3 region has 16 residues. The V and J ends lost 8 bases and 1 base respectively, with 17 bases between them. The CDR3: CAIAEMTVQNTGELFF. The CDR3 region has the DNA TGTGCCATCGCAGAAATGACTGTTCAGAACACCGGGGAGCTGTTTTTT.